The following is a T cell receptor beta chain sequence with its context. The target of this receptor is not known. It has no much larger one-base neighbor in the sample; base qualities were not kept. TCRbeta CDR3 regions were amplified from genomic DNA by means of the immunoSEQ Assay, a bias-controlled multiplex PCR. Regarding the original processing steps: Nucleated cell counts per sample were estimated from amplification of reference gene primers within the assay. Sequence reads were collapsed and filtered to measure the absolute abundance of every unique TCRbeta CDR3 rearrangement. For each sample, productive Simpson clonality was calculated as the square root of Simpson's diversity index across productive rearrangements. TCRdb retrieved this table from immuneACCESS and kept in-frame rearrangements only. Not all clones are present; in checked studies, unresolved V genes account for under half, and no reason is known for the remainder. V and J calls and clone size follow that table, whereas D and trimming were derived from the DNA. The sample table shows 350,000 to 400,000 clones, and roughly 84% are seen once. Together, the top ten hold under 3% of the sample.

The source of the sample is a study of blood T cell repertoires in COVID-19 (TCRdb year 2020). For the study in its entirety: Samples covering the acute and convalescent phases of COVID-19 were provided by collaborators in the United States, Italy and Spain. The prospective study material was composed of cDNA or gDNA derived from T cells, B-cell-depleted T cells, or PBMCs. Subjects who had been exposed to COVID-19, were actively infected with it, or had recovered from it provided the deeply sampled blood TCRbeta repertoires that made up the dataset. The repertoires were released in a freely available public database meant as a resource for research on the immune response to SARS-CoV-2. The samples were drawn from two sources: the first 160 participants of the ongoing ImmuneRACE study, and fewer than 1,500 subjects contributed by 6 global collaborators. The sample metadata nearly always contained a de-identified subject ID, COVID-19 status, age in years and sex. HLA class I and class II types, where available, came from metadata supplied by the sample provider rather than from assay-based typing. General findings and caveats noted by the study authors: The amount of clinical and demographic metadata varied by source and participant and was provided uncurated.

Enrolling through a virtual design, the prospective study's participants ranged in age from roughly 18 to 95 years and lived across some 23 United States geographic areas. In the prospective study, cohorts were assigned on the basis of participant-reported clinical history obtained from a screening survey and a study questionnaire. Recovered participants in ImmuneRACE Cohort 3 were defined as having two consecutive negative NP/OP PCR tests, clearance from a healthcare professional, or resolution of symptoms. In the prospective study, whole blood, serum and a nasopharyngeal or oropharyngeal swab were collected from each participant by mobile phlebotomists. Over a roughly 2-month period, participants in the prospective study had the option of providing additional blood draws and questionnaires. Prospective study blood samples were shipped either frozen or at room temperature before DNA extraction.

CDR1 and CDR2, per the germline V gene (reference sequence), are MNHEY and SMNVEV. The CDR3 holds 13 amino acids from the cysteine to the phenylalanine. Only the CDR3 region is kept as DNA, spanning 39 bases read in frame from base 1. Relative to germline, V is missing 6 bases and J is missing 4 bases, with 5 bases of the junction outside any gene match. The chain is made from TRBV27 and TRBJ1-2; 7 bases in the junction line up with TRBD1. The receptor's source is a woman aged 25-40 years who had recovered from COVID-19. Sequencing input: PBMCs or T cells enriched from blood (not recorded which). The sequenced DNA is TGTGCCAGCAGGCCGGGACAGACCTATGGCTACACCTTC. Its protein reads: CASRPGQTYGYTF.